The T cell receptor beta chain under discussion was sequenced for a study of T cell changes during pregnancy in multiple sclerosis. CDR1 and CDR2 from the germline V gene are MNHEY and SMNVEV (reference sequence). The junction had 21 bases not matched to a gene; V was cut back by 3 bases and J by 2 bases. The CDR3 is 20 residues long. Assay: immunoSEQ multiplex PCR; the TCRdb copy retains only in-frame clones and omits some. The table includes 68,000 or so clones, 92% detected once. The chain has TRBV27 and TRBJ1-1; 7 bases line up with TRBD1. The sample consisted of peripheral blood, taken in the second trimester of pregnancy. The origin of this receptor is a female donor in good health, enrolled as a control in a pregnancy study. CDR3: CASSFAKPPGQTRFNTEAFF. The CDR3 DNA sequence: TGTGCCAGCAGTTTCGCTAAACCTCCGGGACAGACCCGCTTCAACACTGAAGCTTTCTTT.